What follows are 13 T cell receptor beta chains derived from one specimen sequenced in a study of cytomegalovirus exposure and HLA in healthy donors. Researchers ran the PCR with 60 Vbeta and 13 Jbeta primers. The protocol was immunoSEQ multiplex PCR, while the TCRdb copy is restricted to in-frame clones and leaves out a portion. Among some 170,000 clones listed, around four fifths were seen once. Sequences were obtained from PBMCs. The receptor source for this set is a man between 50 and 59 years old in good health and CMV-seropositive.

The chain combines TRBV7-9 with TRBJ1-1; TRBD1 agrees at 9 bases. Unmatched junction bases numbered 6, after V lost 5 bases and J lost 5 bases. The CDR3 consists of 14 residues. Germline loops: CDR1 SEHNR, CDR2 FQNEAQ (reference sequence). CDR3 sequence reads: CASSPDRGWTEAFF. In nucleotides, the CDR3 is TGTGCCAGCAGCCCCGACAGGGGGTGGACTGAAGCTTTCTTT.

This clone occurred a few times. The chain has TRBV4-3 and TRBJ2-5; D unresolved. The germline V gene has CDR1 LGHNA and CDR2 YSLEER. V lost 1 base to trimming and J lost 1 base, with 10 bases between them. There are 15 residues in the CDR3. Here the CDR3 reads CASSQVAESQETQYF. For the CDR3, the DNA is TGCGCCAGCAGCCAAGTTGCGGAGTCCCAAGAGACCCAGTACTTC.

The chain joins TRBV5-1 to TRBJ1-6; D ambiguous. Germline CDR1 is SGHRS and CDR2 is YFSETQ. Trimming took off 0 bases at V and 5 bases at J, with 12 bases between the two ends. The CDR3 has 16 residues. In DNA form, the CDR3 reads TGCGCCAGCAGCTTGGTTTGGTCAGAAAATAATTCACCCCTCCACTTT. Translation gives CASSLVWSENNSPLHF.

This clone was recorded once. J is TRBJ2-7 and V is TRBV9; tentatively, D is TRBD2 (5 bases). V shed 1 base and J shed 1 base, with 15 bases lying between them. CDR3 length: 16 residues. Looked up from germline, CDR1 is SGDLS and CDR2 is YYNGEE. CDR3 in amino acids: CASSVSRSGRSYEQYF. The CDR3 DNA reads TGTGCCAGCAGCGTATCCAGGTCGGGAAGGTCCTACGAGCAGTACTTC.

This chain uses TRBV6-5 with TRBJ1-2; D not certain. V lost 6 bases and J lost 5, with 19 bases in between. The CDR3 has 15 residues. Looked up from germline, CDR1 is MNHEY and CDR2 is SVGAGI. CDR3 loop: CASRGTGRGRYGYTF. In DNA, the CDR3 is TGTGCCAGCAGGGGCACGGGGAGAGGTAGATATGGCTACACCTTC.

The CDR3 spells CASSQERAGGAFNEQYF. The CDR3 bases are TGCGCCAGCAGCCAAGAAAGGGCCGGGGGGGCATTCAACGAGCAGTACTTC. The chain has TRBV4-3 and TRBJ2-7, with 8 bases identical to TRBD2. CDR1 is LGHNA, CDR2 YSLEER, per germline. The CDR3 consists of 17 residues. V shed 0 bases, J shed 5 bases, and the junction held 12 bases outside the gene matches.

The chain recombines TRBV4-3 with TRBJ2-7; 10 bases are shared with TRBD2. CDR1 and CDR2 (germline): LGHNA, YSLEER. This CDR3 spans 14 amino acids. V was clipped by 6 bases and J by 4 bases; unmatched bases: 6. The CDR3 bases are TGCGCCAGCAGGCCGGGACTAGCGAGTTACGAGCAGTACTTC. The encoded protein is CASRPGLASYEQYF.

This chain links TRBV7-3 with TRBJ2-5; no clear D. The J call could be wrong; TRBJ2-7 is a better fit for the DNA end. There are 16 residues in the CDR3. The V gene's germline CDR1 is SGHTA and CDR2 FQGTGA. The CDR3 reads CASSSPEALSSYEQYF. The CDR3 nucleotides read TGTGCCAGCAGCTCCCCAGAAGCGCTGAGCTCTTACGAGCAGTACTTC.

V is TRBV4-3 and J is TRBJ2-1, with D tentatively TRBD2 (6 bases). Germline CDR1 is LGHNA and CDR2 is YSLEER. The V and J ends lost 0 bases and 9 bases respectively, with 6 bases between them. The CDR3 runs 12 residues. CDR3 loop: CASSQDSGEQFF. The CDR3 DNA reads as TGCGCCAGCAGCCAAGATAGCGGTGAGCAGTTCTTC.

In this sample, this clone turned up a few times. This chain joins TRBV11-2 and TRBJ2-1; 8 nucleotides agree with TRBD2. Germline V gene lookup returns CDR1 SGHAT and CDR2 FQNNGV. V lost 4 bases, J lost 6 bases, and 8 bases stayed unmatched. The CDR3 covers 15 residues. CDR3 amino acids: CASSSSGLALNEQFF. The CDR3 region has the DNA TGTGCCAGCAGCTCATCCGGACTAGCCCTCAATGAGCAGTTCTTC. Full variable domain (missing parts from reference TRBV11-2 and TRBJ2-1): EAGVAQSPRYKIIEKRQSVAFWCNPISGHATLYWYQQILGQGPKLLIQFQNNGVVDDSQLPKDRFSAERLKGVDSTLKIQPAKLEDSAVYLCASSSSGLALNEQFFGPGTRLTVL.

The DNA for the CDR3 is TGTGCCAGCAGTGAACAAGCGGGACCTTCGAACACCGGGGAGCTGTTTTTT. This encodes CASSEQAGPSNTGELFF. This chain connects TRBV2 to TRBJ2-2; TRBD2 agrees at 7 bases. After removal of 2 bases from V and 0 bases from J, the junction contained 6 bases not matched to a gene. Looked up from germline, CDR1 is SNHLY and CDR2 is FYNNEI. This CDR3 comprises 17 residues. The whole variable domain, filled in from reference TRBV2 and TRBJ2-2, reads EPEVTQTPSHQVTQMGQEVILRCVPISNHLYFYWYRQILGQKVEFLVSFYNNEISEKSEIFDDQFSVERPDGSNFTLKIRSTKLEDSAMYFCASSEQAGPSNTGELFFGEGSRLTVL.

The genes are TRBV28 and TRBJ2-2; TRBD1 aligns across 8 bases. The CDR3 length is 16 residues. Germline values: CDR1 MDHEN, CDR2 SYDVKM. V dropped 4 bases and J dropped 2; count of bases not matched to a gene: 6. CDR3 sequence: CASSSGQGPNTGELFF. In DNA form, the CDR3 reads TGTGCCAGCAGTTCCGGACAGGGACCAAACACCGGGGAGCTGTTTTTT. Drawing the rest from reference TRBV28 and TRBJ2-2, the complete variable domain is DVKVTQSSRYLVKRTGEKVFLECVQDMDHENMFWYRQDPGLGLRLIYFSYDVKMKEKGDIPEGYSVSREKKERFSLILESASTNQTSMYLCASSSGQGPNTGELFFGEGSRLTVL.

A single count supports this clone. The gene calls are TRBV28 and TRBJ1-1; D might be TRBD1 (5 bases). The CDR3 extends over 15 amino acids. Between the trimmed V and J ends, which lost 6 bases and 1 base, there was a span of 15 bases. Germline lookup yields CDR1 MDHEN and CDR2 SYDVKM. CDR3 sequence: CASSSNPTGNTEAFF. CDR3 bases: TGTGCCAGCAGCTCGAACCCTACAGGGAACACTGAAGCTTTCTTT.